This note documents a single T cell receptor beta chain sequence. The sample belongs to a study of graft-versus-host responses after intestinal transplantation. Study at large: Recipients had multivisceral, liver-intestinal, or isolated intestinal transplants. Anti-thymocyte globulin induction preceded about 3 years of tacrolimus and steroid maintenance in all recipients.

Once transplant was done, bone marrow was sourced from the posterior iliac crest or another site. This CDR3 comprises 13 residues. Trimming stripped 3 bases from V and 5 bases from J, with 10 bases between. Germline V gene lookup returns CDR1 SGHVS and CDR2 FNYEAQ. TCRdb keeps only in-frame clones here, not all; method: immunoSEQ multiplex PCR. The data show over 60,000 clones, more than 90% seen once. This clonotype originated in a human patient who received an intestinal transplant, so some T cells may come from the graft donor. The material sequenced was bone marrow, taken 700 to 850 days after intestinal transplantation. V is TRBV7-6 and J is TRBJ2-5; D gene unclear. CDR3 protein: CASSFDVDETQYF. The CDR3 DNA reads as TGTGCCAGCAGCTTTGATGTAGACGAGACCCAGTACTTC. The full variable domain, rest sourced from reference TRBV7-6 and TRBJ2-5, is GAGVSQSPRYKVTKRGQDVALRCDPISGHVSLYWYRQALGQGPEFLTYFNYEAQQDKSGLPNDRFSAERPEGSISTLTIQRTEQRDSAMYRCASSFDVDETQYFGPGTRLLVL.